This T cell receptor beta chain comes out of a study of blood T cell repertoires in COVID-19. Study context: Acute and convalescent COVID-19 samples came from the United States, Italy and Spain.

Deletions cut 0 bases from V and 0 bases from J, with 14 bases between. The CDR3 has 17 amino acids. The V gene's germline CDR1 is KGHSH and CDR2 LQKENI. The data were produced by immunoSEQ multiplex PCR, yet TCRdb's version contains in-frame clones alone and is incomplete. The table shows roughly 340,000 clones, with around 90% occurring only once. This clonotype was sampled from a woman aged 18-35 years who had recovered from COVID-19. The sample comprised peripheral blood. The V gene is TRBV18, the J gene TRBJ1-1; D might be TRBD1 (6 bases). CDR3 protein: CASSPPRRGGMNTEAFF. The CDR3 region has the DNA TGTGCCAGCTCACCACCGAGGAGGGGGGGAATGAACACTGAAGCTTTCTTT.